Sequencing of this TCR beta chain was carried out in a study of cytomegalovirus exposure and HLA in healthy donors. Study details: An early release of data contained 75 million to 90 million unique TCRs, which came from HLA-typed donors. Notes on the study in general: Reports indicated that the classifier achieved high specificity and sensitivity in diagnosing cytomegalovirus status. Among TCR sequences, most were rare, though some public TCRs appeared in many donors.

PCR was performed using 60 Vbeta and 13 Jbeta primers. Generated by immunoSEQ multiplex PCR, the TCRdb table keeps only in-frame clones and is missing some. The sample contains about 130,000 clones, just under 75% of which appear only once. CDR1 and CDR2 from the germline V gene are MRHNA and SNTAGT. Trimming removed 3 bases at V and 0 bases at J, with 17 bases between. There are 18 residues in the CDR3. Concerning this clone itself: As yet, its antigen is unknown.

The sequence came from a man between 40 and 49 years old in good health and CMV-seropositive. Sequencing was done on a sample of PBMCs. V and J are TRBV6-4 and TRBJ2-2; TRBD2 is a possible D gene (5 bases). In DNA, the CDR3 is TGTGCCAGCAGTGAAACGCACTCCGGGGTCGCGAACACCGGGGAGCTGTTTTTT. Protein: CASSETHSGVANTGELFF.